This TCR beta chain was documented in a study of blood T cells in healthy people across ages. Drawn from each donor were ten milliliters of peripheral blood. There are 16 residues in the CDR3. V lost 3 bases, J lost 1 base, and 14 bases lay in between. The germline gives CDR1 MGHRA, CDR2 YSYEKL. Findings and limits, study-wide: Naive T cell percentage by flow cytometry tracked strongly with beta diversity.

About this clonotype: Its antigen is not known.

Primed by a sample-barcoded 5' primer and a J-beta primer mix, a second PCR proceeded for roughly 6 to 12 cycles. Researchers report that a template-switch adaptor with 12 random nucleotides tagged each cDNA molecule. CDR3-containing paired-end reads numbering at least 2.5 million came from each sample. TCRdb itself ran the 5' RACE reads through MiXCR, one entry per CDR3 protein. The table shows some 920,000 distinct CDR3 sequences, with around 54% occurring only once. Sequenced input: blood. The TCR originated in a woman aged 55-75 years in good health. The rearrangement uses TRBV4-1 and TRBJ2-3; D not certain. CDR3 in DNA: TGCGCCAGCAGCCACATAGGGCGAGTTGGCACAGATACGCAGTATTTT. Its translation is CASSHIGRVGTDTQYF.